The text below deals with one T cell receptor beta chain. The source of the sample is a study of OX40 agonist ivuxolimab in advanced cancers. Across the study: Treatment of patients was with ivuxolimab, an agonistic anti-OX40 (CD134) antibody.

The method was immunoSEQ multiplex PCR; TCRdb's version includes in-frame clones alone and lacks a portion of them. The repertoire consists of 58,000 or so clones, with around four fifths occurring once and the leading ten covering 4% to 5%. The source was CD4+ or CD8+ T cells sorted from blood, collected in a trial of the OX40 agonist ivuxolimab. The TCR was taken from an adult with an advanced solid tumor such as melanoma, head and neck, liver or kidney cancer.

In nucleotides, the CDR3 is TGTGCCAGCAGCTTAGGCGGCCTGATAAGGGTGCACATCTGGGAGCAGTACTTC. Translated, it gives CASSLGGLIRVHIWEQYF. The chain uses TRBV11-2 and TRBJ2-5; a weak D match, TRBD2 (5 bases). Trimming took off 1 base at V and 11 bases at J, with 29 bases between the two ends. Germline V gene lookup returns CDR1 SGHAT and CDR2 FQNNGV. This CDR3 contains 18 residues.